Presented here are 9 T cell receptor beta chains from one specimen sequenced in a study of T cells after yellow fever vaccination. TCRdb re-analysed the 5' RACE reads in MiXCR, keeping a single row per CDR3 protein. The profile shows just under 600,000 distinct CDR3 sequences, roughly 12% of them singletons. Specimen: PBMCs, collected on the day of the yellow fever booster vaccination. Receptors were obtained from a young man who received the YFV17D yellow fever vaccine.

In this sample, this clonotype turned up a few times. The rearrangement uses TRBV4-3 and TRBJ2-2; the D gene is possibly TRBD2 (6 bases). The CDR3 covers 17 residues. CDR1 and CDR2 from the germline V gene are LGHNA and YSLEER. The V and J ends lost 4 bases and 0 bases respectively, with 15 bases between them. CDR3 coding DNA: TGCGCCAGCAGCCCGGTGATACAGCGGGCGAACACCGGGGAGCTGTTTTTT. Its translation: CASSPVIQRANTGELFF.

This clonotype was detected only a few times. The V gene is TRBV5-1, the J gene TRBJ2-3, with D tentatively TRBD2 (5 bases). Germline V gene sequence: CDR1 SGHRS, CDR2 YFSETQ. The V end was cut by 3 bases, the J end by 4 bases, with 15 bases between. The CDR3 consists of 15 residues. CDR3 nucleotide sequence: TGCGCCAGCAGCTGGCGAGAGGGCCGAGCAGATACGCAGTATTTT. Its protein product is CASSWREGRADTQYF.

V is TRBV10-2 and J is TRBJ2-1; a weak D match, TRBD1 (7 bases). CDR1 is WSHSY and CDR2 is SAAADI in the germline V gene. CDR3 length: 15 amino acids. The V gene lost 1 base and the J gene lost 9 bases, with 16 bases spanning the gap. The CDR3 DNA sequence: TGCGCCAGCAGTGAGTTACCGCAGGGGGGAGGTGAGCAGTTCTTC. Its protein product is CASSELPQGGGEQFF.

There are many counts of this clonotype. The DNA for the CDR3 is TGTGCCAGCAGCCAAGAGCGGGGACAGCTCACAGATACGCAGTATTTT. It codes for CASSQERGQLTDTQYF. This chain joins TRBV3-1 and TRBJ2-3; D is possibly TRBD1 (7 bases). The germline V gene encodes CDR1 LGHDT and CDR2 YNNKEL (reference sequence). Trimming took 0 bases from V and 2 from J, leaving 12 bases between them. The CDR3 consists of 16 residues.

This clonotype was found a few times. The chain couples TRBV20-1 to TRBJ2-7, with 9 nucleotides matching TRBD2. The trim removed 7 bases at V and 4 bases at J, leaving 2 bases unmatched. The CDR3 consists of 11 residues. CDR1 DFQATT and CDR2 SNEGSKA come from the germline V gene (reference sequence). In DNA, the CDR3 is TGCAGTGGTAGCGGGAGTTACGAGCAGTACTTC. This sequence encodes CSGSGSYEQYF.

This clonotype was found a few times. The chain carries TRBV7-9 and TRBJ2-3, with no clear D. Germline CDR1 SEHNR, CDR2 FQNEAQ (reference sequence). Between the trimmed V and J ends, which lost 1 base and 3 bases, there was a span of 8 bases. The CDR3 sequence is 14 residues long. CDR3 sequence reads: CASSLEDGTDTQYF. The CDR3 nucleotides read TGTGCCAGCAGCTTAGAGGACGGGACAGATACGCAGTATTTT.

The J gene is TRBJ2-7, the V gene TRBV28; 8 positions match TRBD1. V lost 7 bases to trimming and J lost 6 bases; unmatched junction nucleotides: 8. The germline CDR1 and CDR2 sequences are MDHEN and SYDVKM. This CDR3 has 13 amino acids. The CDR3 loop reads CASTETGVAEQYF. The CDR3 DNA sequence: TGTGCCAGCACGGAGACAGGGGTCGCCGAGCAGTACTTC.

This clonotype was detected only a few times. This rearrangement joins TRBV15 to TRBJ2-1; weak D call: TRBD1 (6 bases). CDR1 is LNHNV and CDR2 is YYDKDF in the germline V gene (reference sequence). The CDR3 extends over 13 amino acids. Trimming removed 3 bases at V and 7 bases at J, with 10 bases between. The CDR3 region has the DNA TGTGCCACCAGCAGGAAACAGGGAAATGAGCAGTTCTTC. It encodes CATSRKQGNEQFF.

The chain recombines TRBV27 with TRBJ2-7, with TRBD2 matching over 7 bases. Germline V CDR1 and CDR2: MNHEY, SMNVEV (reference sequence). CDR3 length: 19 residues. The junction had 19 bases not matched to a gene; V was cut back by 2 bases and J by 3 bases. The CDR3 region has the DNA TGTGCCAGCAGTTTACACCCGACCGCCGACTCTGCGGGGGACTACGAGCAGTACTTC. This encodes CASSLHPTADSAGDYEQYF.